This T cell receptor beta chain was captured by sequencing in a study of shared clonotypes between healthy human individuals. Study overall: CD4 naive and CD4 memory each took three plates per donor, while CD8 naive took two and CD8 memory one.

The CDR3 sequence is 14 residues long. V was clipped by 3 bases and J by 3 bases; unmatched bases: 0. Germline CDR1 and CDR2: SGHRS and YFSETQ. Per sorted-subset replicate PCR, input was around 200 ng DNA, representing around 30,000 T cell genomes. Profiling relied on immunoSEQ multiplex PCR, and the TCRdb table lists in-frame clones only, not all of them. The table records about 2.3 million clones, 85% to 95% of them present only once. The rearrangement uses TRBV5-1 and TRBJ2-3; 11 bases agree with TRBD2. This TCR derives from a man between 18 and 35 years old in good health. Some clones in this sample may be carry-over from other donors' samples. The sample was naive CD4+ T cells from PBMCs. Stated subset: CD45RA+ positively selected. CDR3 in amino acids: CASSSSGRTDTQYF. Written as DNA, the CDR3 is TGCGCCAGCAGCTCTAGCGGGAGGACAGATACGCAGTATTTT.